The 32 T cell receptor beta chains below come from one sample, sequenced in a study of T cell responses to AZD1222 COVID-19 vaccine. Clones were read by immunoSEQ multiplex PCR, and TCRdb kept only the in-frame ones, dropping some. The table has 130,000 to 150,000 clones, approximately 85% seen once. The sample consisted of peripheral blood, taken 28 days after the second dose of the MenACWY control vaccine. Every receptor here comes from an adult who received the MenACWY meningococcal vaccine as a control.

The genes are TRBV6-1 and TRBJ2-2; no firm D call. The V end lost 4 bases, the J end lost 4 bases, and 16 bases lay between the germline ends. The CDR3 length is 16 residues. Germline V lookup: CDR1 MNHNS, CDR2 SASEGT. The CDR3 DNA reads as TGTGCCAGCAGTGGCTTGGGCCCGGGTAGCACCGGGGAGCTGTTTTTT. Residues: CASSGLGPGSTGELFF.

The chain couples TRBV4-3 to TRBJ2-7; D is possibly TRBD1 (6 bases). The ends were cut back, 4 bases at V and 2 bases at J, with 12 bases in the middle. The CDR3 covers 14 residues. Germline V lookup: CDR1 LGHNA, CDR2 YSLEER. The CDR3 reads CASSPLTGPYEQYF. The CDR3 nucleotides are TGCGCCAGCAGCCCGTTGACAGGTCCCTACGAGCAGTACTTC.

This chain links TRBV30 with TRBJ1-5; 8 bases map to TRBD1. V lost 4 bases to trimming and J lost 12 bases; unmatched junction nucleotides: 8. The CDR3 length is 12 residues. CDR1 and CDR2 (germline): GTSNPN, SVGIG (reference sequence). The CDR3 here is CAWNKGQGSQHF. DNA for the CDR3: TGTGCCTGGAATAAAGGACAGGGCAGCCAGCATTTT.

This clone occurred once. The chain carries TRBV28 and TRBJ1-2, with D possibly being TRBD1 (5 bases). The CDR3 is made up of 12 amino acids. Trimming stripped 2 bases from V and 8 bases from J, with 9 bases between. Germline V lookup: CDR1 MDHEN, CDR2 SYDVKM. CDR3 region: CASSLPREGYTF. CDR3 coding DNA: TGTGCCAGCAGTTTACCCAGGGAGGGCTACACCTTC.

The chain combines TRBV30 with TRBJ1-5, with D uncertain. The V gene's germline CDR1 is GTSNPN and CDR2 SVGIG (reference sequence). Deletions cut 5 bases from V and 1 base from J, with 15 bases between. The CDR3 is 15 amino acids. Here the CDR3 DNA reads TGTGCCTGGGGGTCTCAAAGTGGGAGCAATCAGCCCCAGCATTTT. It specifies CAWGSQSGSNQPQHF.

The chain has TRBV15 and TRBJ1-4, with 7 bases identical to TRBD1. The length of the CDR3 is 14 residues. From germline, CDR1 is LNHNV and CDR2 YYDKDF (reference sequence). Unmatched junction bases numbered 7, after V lost 7 bases and J lost 5 bases. The CDR3 bases are TGTGCCACCAACCCGGGACAGACAAATGAAAAACTGTTTTTT. Protein sequence: CATNPGQTNEKLFF.

The rearrangement joins TRBV21-1 to TRBJ1-5. TRBV21-1 is a documented pseudogene. The CDR3 length is 14 residues. For the CDR3, the DNA is TGTGCCAGCAGCAATTTCATAAAACGCGAGCCCCAGCATTTT. It encodes CASSNFIKREPQHF.

The J gene is TRBJ2-7, the V gene TRBV7-3, with D possibly being TRBD1 (6 bases). The germline gives CDR1 SGHTA, CDR2 FQGTGA. V lost 5 bases to trimming and J lost 2 bases, with 16 bases between them. The CDR3 extends over 15 amino acids. The CDR3 coding sequence is TGTGCCAGCAGCGCACAGGGTGGCCTTACCTACGAGCAGTACTTC. This gives the protein CASSAQGGLTYEQYF.

The chain couples TRBV11-2 to TRBJ1-5; unclear D gene. Germline CDR1 and CDR2: SGHAT and FQNNGV. V dropped 5 bases and J dropped 9 bases, with 14 bases sitting between them. The length of the CDR3 is 13 residues. CDR3 region: CASSPTDFTPQHF. The CDR3 DNA reads as TGTGCCAGCAGCCCTACTGATTTTACGCCCCAGCATTTT.

The chain joins TRBV7-9 to TRBJ2-7, with 12 bases identical to TRBD2. This CDR3 has 18 residues. Unmatched junction bases numbered 12, after V lost 4 bases and J lost 2 bases. Germline V gene data show CDR1 as SEHNR and CDR2 as FQNEAQ (reference sequence). CDR3 residues: CASSSPASGRARAYEQYF. The CDR3 coding sequence is TGTGCCAGCAGCTCCCCCGCTAGCGGGAGGGCCCGTGCCTACGAGCAGTACTTC. Looking up the rest from reference TRBV7-9 and TRBJ2-7 gives the full variable domain: DTGVSQNPRHKITKRGQNVTFRCDPISEHNRLYWYRQTLGQGPEFLTYFQNEAQLEKSRLLSDRFSAERPKGSFSTLEIQRTEQGDSAMYLCASSSPASGRARAYEQYFGPGTRLTVT.

The chain joins TRBV29-1 to TRBJ1-2, with D maybe TRBD1 (5 bases). CDR3 length: 15 amino acids. The germline V gene encodes CDR1 SQVTM and CDR2 ANQGSEA. V lost 2 bases to trimming and J lost 4 bases, with 17 bases between them. CDR3 loop: CSVERDSMATYGYTF. In DNA form, the CDR3 reads TGCAGCGTTGAACGCGACAGCATGGCCACCTATGGCTACACCTTC.

This clone was observed a few times. The genes are TRBV15 and TRBJ2-7; D remains unclear. V was clipped by 5 bases and J by 1 base, with 9 bases between them. Germline assignment: CDR1 LNHNV and CDR2 YYDKDF (reference sequence). CDR3 length: 13 residues. For the CDR3, the DNA is TGTGCCACCAGCCCCCGCCCGTCCTACGAGCAGTACTTC. Translated: CATSPRPSYEQYF.

The chain is built from TRBV18 and TRBJ2-3, with unresolved D. V lost 2 bases, J lost 1 base, and 10 bases lay in between. Germline V gene data show CDR1 as KGHSH and CDR2 as LQKENI. The length of the CDR3 is 15 residues. The CDR3 nucleotides are TGTGCCAGCTCACCAATTCCGGACGGCACAGATACGCAGTATTTT. Its protein product is CASSPIPDGTDTQYF.

The V call is TRBV18, the J call TRBJ1-2; D unclear. The CDR3 loop spans 14 amino acids. With 3 bases removed from V and 6 bases from J, the gap between germline ends came to 14 bases. Germline V gives CDR1 KGHSH, CDR2 LQKENI. The DNA for the CDR3 is TGTGCCAGCTCACCCGCGGGCAGGAGGGATGGCTACACCTTC. Amino acid sequence: CASSPAGRRDGYTF.

The CDR3 sequence: CASSLHRNTEAFF. Written as DNA, the CDR3 is TGTGCCAGCAGCTTGCACCGGAACACTGAAGCTTTCTTT. This chain uses TRBV5-5 with TRBJ1-1; D unclear. Germline values: CDR1 SGHKS, CDR2 YYEKEE (reference sequence). This CDR3 is 13 amino acids long. The germline V and J ends were trimmed by 1 base and 1 base, with 5 bases remaining between them.

The V gene is TRBV7-9, the J gene TRBJ2-3, with 9 bases fitting TRBD2. CDR3 length: 14 amino acids. Unmatched junction bases numbered 1, after V lost 3 bases and J lost 3 bases. The germline V gene has CDR1 SEHNR and CDR2 FQNEAQ (reference sequence). CDR3 in DNA: TGTGCCAGCAGCTTTAGCGGGAGTACAGATACGCAGTATTTT. Encoded protein: CASSFSGSTDTQYF.

This chain's CDR3 is CASSRRQVGVGYTF. As DNA, the CDR3 is TGTGCCAGTAGTAGGAGACAGGTGGGCGTCGGCTACACCTTC. This rearrangement joins TRBV19 to TRBJ1-2; a possible D gene is TRBD1 (6 bases). V shed 4 bases and J shed 8 bases, with 17 bases lying between them. The CDR3 is made up of 14 amino acids. The germline gives CDR1 LNHDA, CDR2 SQIVND (reference sequence).

V usage is TRBV12-5 and J usage is TRBJ2-3; D gene ambiguous. V was clipped by 4 bases and J by 0 bases, with 14 bases between them. The CDR3 is made up of 16 amino acids. The germline V gene has CDR1 LGHNT and CDR2 FRNRAP. In nucleotides, the CDR3 is TGTGCTAGTGGTTCCCAAACAGTTCCTAGCACAGATACGCAGTATTTT. As protein: CASGSQTVPSTDTQYF.

The chain has TRBV5-4 and TRBJ2-4; the match to TRBD1 covers 7 bases. Germline trimming cut 4 bases from V and 5 bases from J; bases unmatched to any gene: 6. The CDR3 consists of 14 residues. In germline, CDR1 is SGHNT, CDR2 YYREEE (reference sequence). CDR3 nucleotide sequence: TGTGCCAGCAGCCTGGGACAGAATCAAAACATTCAGTACTTC. As protein: CASSLGQNQNIQYF.

This clone was found once. This rearrangement joins TRBV5-1 to TRBJ2-5, with TRBD1 identical over 7 bases. CDR3 length: 15 amino acids. Germline lookup yields CDR1 SGHRS and CDR2 YFSETQ. Losses at the gene ends were 4 bases for V and 2 bases for J; bases not matched to a gene: 8. The DNA for the CDR3 is TGCGCCAGCAGCGTAGGGACAGTAGCTCAAGAGACCCAGTACTTC. Protein sequence: CASSVGTVAQETQYF.

CDR3 nucleotides: TGTGCCAGCAGCTTAGGGGCTGGGCTTCTGCGCACAGATACGCAGTATTTT. This translates into CASSLGAGLLRTDTQYF. This sequence joins TRBV7-2 and TRBJ2-3; no definite D call. Germline CDR1 reads SGHTA; CDR2 reads FQGNSA. This CDR3 comprises 17 residues. Trimming left V 1 base short and J 1 base short, with 15 bases between.

V is TRBV10-3 and J is TRBJ2-1; the D gene is possibly TRBD2 (8 bases). CDR3 size: 14 residues. V was cut by 10 bases and J by 8 bases, with 21 bases left in between. Per the germline V gene, CDR1 is ENHRY and CDR2 is SYGVKD. Here the CDR3 reads CATGGTEGMDEQFF. In DNA, the CDR3 is TGTGCCACGGGAGGGACAGAGGGTATGGATGAGCAGTTCTTC.

The rearrangement uses TRBV6-5 and TRBJ2-7; TRBD2 aligns across 8 bases. Germline CDR1 is MNHEY and CDR2 is SVGAGI. The CDR3 has 16 residues. V trimming: 0 bases; J trimming: 2 bases; junction bases outside the gene matches: 6. The CDR3 spells CASSYSSSGLTYEQYF. In DNA form, the CDR3 reads TGTGCCAGCAGTTACTCGTCTAGCGGGCTGACCTACGAGCAGTACTTC.

The chain carries TRBV7-3 and TRBJ2-1; unclear D gene. Trimming stripped 5 bases from V and 5 bases from J, with 10 bases between. The germline V gene encodes CDR1 SGHTA and CDR2 FQGTGA. The CDR3 runs to 13 residues. CDR3 nucleotide sequence: TGTGCCAGCAGCCTCCACTACGACAATGAGCAGTTCTTC. Residues: CASSLHYDNEQFF.

This sequence joins TRBV30 and TRBJ2-2; 7 positions match TRBD1. Trimming at V came to 4 bases and at J to 3 bases, leaving 5 bases not matched to a gene. The CDR3 contains 14 residues. Germline-derived CDR1 and CDR2 are GTSNPN and SVGIG (reference sequence). The CDR3: CAWIRGRDTGELFF. The CDR3 DNA follows: TGTGCCTGGATTAGGGGGCGCGACACCGGGGAGCTGTTTTTT.

This clone was seen a few times. The CDR3 protein is CASSEYGATGATKNEQFF. DNA for the CDR3: TGTGCCAGCAGTGAGTATGGGGCCACAGGGGCAACGAAGAATGAGCAGTTCTTC. The chain is built from TRBV2 and TRBJ2-1; 7 positions match TRBD1. Germline CDR1 SNHLY, CDR2 FYNNEI. The V and J ends lost 3 bases and 7 bases, in that order; junction bases with no gene match: 18. The CDR3 has 18 amino acids.

V is TRBV5-1 and J is TRBJ1-1, with D possibly being TRBD1 (5 bases). The ends were cut back, 0 bases at V and 4 bases at J, with 13 bases in the middle. The germline V gene has CDR1 SGHRS and CDR2 YFSETQ. This CDR3 contains 15 residues. CDR3 nucleotides: TGCGCCAGCAGCTTGGACTTCAGGGAGGGCACTGAAGCTTTCTTT. Its translation is CASSLDFREGTEAFF.

This chain uses TRBV5-5 with TRBJ1-1; perhaps TRBD1 as D (5 bases). The CDR3 loop spans 14 amino acids. Trimming shortened V by 0 bases and J by 5 bases, and 11 bases separated the two germline ends. From germline, CDR1 is SGHKS and CDR2 YYEKEE (reference sequence). The CDR3 is CASSLVFQGTEAFF. CDR3 bases: TGTGCCAGCAGCTTGGTATTCCAGGGAACTGAAGCTTTCTTT.

This chain connects TRBV5-1 to TRBJ2-1; no definite D call. CDR1 and CDR2 from the germline V gene are SGHRS and YFSETQ. V was trimmed by 4 bases and J by 0 bases, leaving 14 bases between them. The CDR3 consists of 16 residues. This CDR3 reads CASSGVKVSSYNEQFF. The CDR3, as DNA: TGCGCCAGCAGCGGGGTTAAGGTGAGCTCCTACAATGAGCAGTTCTTC. The full variable domain, in which reference TRBV5-1 and TRBJ2-1 provide the parts outside the CDR3, is KAGVTQTPRYLIKTRGQQVTLSCSPISGHRSVSWYQQTPGQGLQFLFEYFSETQRNKGNFPGRFSGRQFSNSRSEMNVSTLELGDSALYLCASSGVKVSSYNEQFFGPGTRLTVL.

The chain carries TRBV19 and TRBJ2-7, with 7 bases identical to TRBD1. CDR1 and CDR2 from the germline V gene are LNHDA and SQIVND (reference sequence). V lost 4 bases and J lost 0; bases outside the gene matches: 6. The CDR3 covers 15 residues. CDR3 nucleotide sequence: TGTGCCAGTAGTACTAAGGGACAGAGCTCCTACGAGCAGTACTTC. Translating it yields CASSTKGQSSYEQYF. The full variable domain, in which reference TRBV19 and TRBJ2-7 provide the parts outside the CDR3, is DGGITQSPKYLFRKEGQNVTLSCEQNLNHDAMYWYRQDPGQGLRLIYYSQIVNDFQKGDIAEGYSVSREKKESFPLTVTSAQKNPTAFYLCASSTKGQSSYEQYFGPGTRLTVT.

The chain joins TRBV6-5 to TRBJ1-6; no definite D call. The length of the CDR3 is 12 residues. V lost 4 bases and J 10 bases, leaving 8 bases between the germline ends. Looked up from germline, CDR1 is MNHEY and CDR2 is SVGAGI. The CDR3 DNA sequence: TGTGCCAGCAGTTCGACCCGATCACCCCTCCACTTT. This translates into CASSSTRSPLHF.

V is TRBV11-2 and J is TRBJ1-2; D is undetermined. The V gene's germline CDR1 is SGHAT and CDR2 FQNNGV. The CDR3 has 14 residues. The germline V and J ends were trimmed by 1 base and 6 bases, with 12 bases remaining between them. In nucleotides, the CDR3 is TGTGCCAGCAGCTTAGTTACACCTTACAATGGCTACACCTTC. Encoded protein: CASSLVTPYNGYTF. Full variable domain (outside the CDR3, taken from reference TRBV11-2 and TRBJ1-2): EAGVAQSPRYKIIEKRQSVAFWCNPISGHATLYWYQQILGQGPKLLIQFQNNGVVDDSQLPKDRFSAERLKGVDSTLKIQPAKLEDSAVYLCASSLVTPYNGYTFGSGTRLTVV.